This entry lists 11 T cell receptor beta chains sequenced from one sample in a study of T cells in Graves' hyperthyroidism and ophthalmopathy. From RNA transcripts, TCR beta CDR3 regions were amplified. A set of HTBI primers served as the primers for a first-round RT-PCR of the TCR CDR3. TCRdb processed the multiplex PCR reads anew with MiXCR; each CDR3 protein has one entry. The repertoire includes approximately 200,000 distinct CDR3 sequences, about 16% of them detected once, and roughly 44% sits in the top ten. Sequencing was performed on blood. Receptor source: a middle-aged man with Graves' hyperthyroidism.

This clonotype came up many times. The J gene is TRBJ1-1, the V gene TRBV5-1; a weak D match, TRBD1 (6 bases). The CDR3 runs 16 residues. V was pared by 0 bases and J by 0 bases, with 12 bases between. Germline V CDR1 and CDR2: SGHRS, YFSETQ. The CDR3: CASSLGPGHLNTEAFF. The CDR3 coding sequence is TGCGCCAGCAGCTTGGGACCGGGACATCTGAACACTGAAGCTTTCTTT. Supplemented by reference TRBV5-1 and TRBJ1-1, the full variable domain reads KAGVTQTPRYLIKTRGQQVTLSCSPISGHRSVSWYQQTPGQGLQFLFEYFSETQRNKGNFPGRFSGRQFSNSRSEMNVSTLELGDSALYLCASSLGPGHLNTEAFFGQGTRLTVV.

In this sample, this clonotype turned up a few times. The chain combines TRBV5-4 with TRBJ2-3; no clear D. From germline, CDR1 is SGHNT and CDR2 YYREEE (reference sequence). The V end lost 0 bases, the J end lost 2 bases, and 16 bases lay between the germline ends. The CDR3 spans 17 residues. CDR3 in DNA: TGTGCCAGCAGCTTGGGCCGGGCAGCGATATACACAGATACGCAGTATTTT. This encodes CASSLGRAAIYTDTQYF.

Ten or more counts support this clonotype. The rearrangement links TRBV9 to TRBJ1-1; no clear D gene. The CDR3 is 14 amino acids. Per germline, CDR1 SGDLS and CDR2 YYNGEE. The V end was cut by 2 bases, the J end by 2 bases, with 10 bases between. The CDR3 loop is CASSVYPANTEAFF. CDR3 bases: TGTGCCAGCAGCGTTTACCCAGCAAACACTGAAGCTTTCTTT.

This clonotype was counted at least ten times. CDR3 protein: CASKDSNKNIQYF. CDR3 DNA sequence: TGTGCCAGCAAGGACAGCAACAAAAACATTCAGTACTTC. The chain links TRBV28 to TRBJ2-4, with D possibly TRBD1 on 6 matching bases. The length of the CDR3 is 13 residues. Deletions cut 7 bases from V and 3 bases from J, with 10 bases between. Looked up from germline, CDR1 is MDHEN and CDR2 is SYDVKM.

This clonotype was seen ten or more times. The gene calls are TRBV20-1 and TRBJ2-3; 9 positions agree with TRBD2. V lost 3 bases and J lost 4; bases outside the gene matches: 11. Germline CDR1 DFQATT, CDR2 SNEGSKA (reference sequence). CDR3 length equals 16 residues. CDR3 sequence reads: CSASPSGGTGADTQYF. Written as DNA, the CDR3 is TGCAGTGCTAGTCCCAGCGGGGGGACCGGTGCAGATACGCAGTATTTT.

This clonotype was found many times. The rearrangement uses TRBV28 and TRBJ2-7; TRBD1 aligns across 7 bases. The germline V gene encodes CDR1 MDHEN and CDR2 SYDVKM. Trimming at V came to 3 bases and at J to 3 bases, leaving 5 bases not matched to a gene. This CDR3 is 14 amino acids long. The CDR3 region is CASSFRDRYYEQYF. The DNA of the CDR3 is TGTGCCAGCAGTTTCAGGGACAGATACTACGAGCAGTACTTC.

This clonotype was counted a single time. This may be a read error: a much more frequent sequence differs by one nucleotide. V and J are TRBV20-1 and TRBJ2-5, with unresolved D. This CDR3 comprises 13 residues. The germline gives CDR1 DFQATT, CDR2 SNEGSKA (reference sequence). The germline V and J ends were trimmed by 5 bases and 5 bases, with 15 bases remaining between them. The CDR3 sequence is CSAVVTPLETQYF. Written as DNA, the CDR3 is TGCAGTGCTGTAGTGACCCCGCTTGAGACCCAGTACTTC.

The J gene is TRBJ1-4, the V gene TRBV30, with TRBD1 matching over 7 bases. V lost 0 bases to trimming and J lost 3 bases; unmatched junction nucleotides: 4. CDR1 is GTSNPN and CDR2 is SVGIG in the germline V gene (reference sequence). The CDR3 consists of 15 residues. The CDR3 nucleotides read TGTGCCTGGAGTGTGGGCGGGACAGCTAATGAAAAACTGTTTTTT. Translating it yields CAWSVGGTANEKLFF.

The chain joins TRBV20-1 to TRBJ1-1; D gene uncertain. V lost 0 bases, J lost 11 bases, and 25 bases lay in between. The CDR3 is 16 residues long. Germline CDR1 is DFQATT and CDR2 is SNEGSKA (reference sequence). CDR3 amino acids: CSARDRSGPAGTGAFF. Here the CDR3 DNA reads TGCAGTGCTAGAGATCGCTCCGGGCCAGCGGGTACTGGTGCTTTCTTT.

This clonotype was observed many times. The V gene is TRBV18, the J gene TRBJ2-1; 8 bases agree with TRBD1. Germline V gene sequence: CDR1 KGHSH, CDR2 LQKENI. V dropped 2 bases and J dropped 0; count of bases not matched to a gene: 3. CDR3 size: 16 residues. CDR3 coding DNA: TGTGCCAGCTCACCAGGGACAGGAAGCTCCTACAATGAGCAGTTCTTC. This encodes CASSPGTGSSYNEQFF.

Turning to this clonotype: A much larger clonotype is one base distant, so this may be a read error. The chain joins TRBV6-2 or TRBV6-3 to TRBJ1-2; tentative D call: TRBD1 (5 bases). Germline CDR1 MNHEY, CDR2 SVGEGT. CDR3 size: 11 residues. DNA for the CDR3: TGTGCCAGCATCGGGGGTTATGGCTACGCCTTC. It encodes CASIGGYGYAF.